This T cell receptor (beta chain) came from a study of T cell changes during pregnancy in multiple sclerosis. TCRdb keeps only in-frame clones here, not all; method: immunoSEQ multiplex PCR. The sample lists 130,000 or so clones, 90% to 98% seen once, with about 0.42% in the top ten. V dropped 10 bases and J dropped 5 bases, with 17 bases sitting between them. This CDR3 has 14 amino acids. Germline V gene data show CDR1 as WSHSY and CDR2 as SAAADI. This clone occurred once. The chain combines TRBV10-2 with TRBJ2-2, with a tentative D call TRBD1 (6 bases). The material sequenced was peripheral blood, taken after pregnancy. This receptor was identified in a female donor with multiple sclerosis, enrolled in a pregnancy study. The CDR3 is CATFGAGETGELFF. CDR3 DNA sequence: TGCGCCACCTTTGGGGCAGGGGAGACCGGGGAGCTGTTTTTT.